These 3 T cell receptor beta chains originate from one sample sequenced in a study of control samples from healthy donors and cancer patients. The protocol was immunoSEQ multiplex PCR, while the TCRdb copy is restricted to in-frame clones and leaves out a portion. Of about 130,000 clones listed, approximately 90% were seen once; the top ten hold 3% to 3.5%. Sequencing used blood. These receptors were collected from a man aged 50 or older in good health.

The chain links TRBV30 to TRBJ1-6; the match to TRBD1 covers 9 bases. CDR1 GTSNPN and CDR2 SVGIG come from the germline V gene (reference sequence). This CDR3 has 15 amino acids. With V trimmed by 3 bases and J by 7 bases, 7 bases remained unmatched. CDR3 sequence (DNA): TGTGCCTGGAGCGCACAGGGGGCGGGAAATTCACCCCTCCACTTT. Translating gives CAWSAQGAGNSPLHF.

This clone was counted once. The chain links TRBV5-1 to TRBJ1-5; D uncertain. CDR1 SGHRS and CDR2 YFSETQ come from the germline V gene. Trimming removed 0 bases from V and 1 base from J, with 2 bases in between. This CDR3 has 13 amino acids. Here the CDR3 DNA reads TGCGCCAGCAGCTTGGACAGCAATCAGCCCCAGCATTTT. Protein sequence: CASSLDSNQPQHF.

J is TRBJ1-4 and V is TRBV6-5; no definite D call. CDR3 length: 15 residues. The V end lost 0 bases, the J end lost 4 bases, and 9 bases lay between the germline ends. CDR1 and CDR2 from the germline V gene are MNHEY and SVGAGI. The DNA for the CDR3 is TGTGCCAGCAGTTACTCGTGGGCAGATAATGAAAAACTGTTTTTT. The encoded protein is CASSYSWADNEKLFF.